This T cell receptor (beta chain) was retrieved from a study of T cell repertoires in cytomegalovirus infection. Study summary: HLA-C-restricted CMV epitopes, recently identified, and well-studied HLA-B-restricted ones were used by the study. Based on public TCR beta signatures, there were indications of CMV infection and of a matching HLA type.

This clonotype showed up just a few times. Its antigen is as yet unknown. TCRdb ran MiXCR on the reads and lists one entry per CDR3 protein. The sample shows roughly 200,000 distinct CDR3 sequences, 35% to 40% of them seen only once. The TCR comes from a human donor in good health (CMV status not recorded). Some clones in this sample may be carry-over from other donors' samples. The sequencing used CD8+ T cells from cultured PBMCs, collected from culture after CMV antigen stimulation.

The CDR3 spells CSVFSGSSSYNEQFF. The CDR3 bases are TGCAGCGTCTTTTCCGGGTCGAGCTCCTACAATGAGCAGTTCTTC. This chain links TRBV29-1 with TRBJ2-1, with unresolved D. Trimming stripped 6 bases from V and 0 bases from J, with 15 bases between. Per the germline V gene, CDR1 is SQVTM and CDR2 is ANQGSEA. The CDR3 spans 15 residues.